These T cell receptor beta chains were read from a single sample in a study of T cells in Graves' hyperthyroidism and ophthalmopathy. Each CDR3 protein is one row after TCRdb ran MiXCR on the multiplex PCR reads. The sample contains approximately 380,000 distinct CDR3 sequences, roughly 19% of which appear only once. Sequenced input: blood. The receptors come from a woman aged 18-29 years with Graves' hyperthyroidism. Both conserved end residues are part of each CDR3. Fields, in order: CDR3 protein, CDR3 DNA, D gene, clone size, V gene, J gene. A D gene is named only where the DNA matches it firmly. Clone sizes are given selectively: once, few, many, or a class where the clone is expanded.

CDR3: CASSPRSGGLSGELFF; DNA: TGTGCCAGCAGCCCTCGCAGCGGGGGGCTGTCCGGGGAGCTGTTTTTT; D: TRBD2; size: few; V: TRBV4-2; J: TRBJ2-2
CDR3: CASSLKSQPQHF; DNA: TGCGCCAGCAGCTTGAAAAGTCAGCCCCAGCATTTT; D: -; size: many; V: TRBV5-1; J: TRBJ1-5
CDR3: CASSPVGGAGNQPQHF; DNA: TGCGCCAGCAGCCCAGTCGGGGGAGCGGGCAATCAGCCCCAGCATTTT; D: -; size: many; V: TRBV4-1; J: TRBJ1-5
CDR3: CASSTGQGGQPQHF; DNA: TGTGCCAGCAGCACGGGACAGGGAGGCCAGCCCCAGCATTTT; D: TRBD1; size: many; V: TRBV27; J: TRBJ1-5
CDR3: CASSLEPPGPGMNTEAFF; DNA: TGTGCCAGCAGTCTCGAACCCCCCGGGCCGGGAATGAACACTGAAGCTTTCTTT; D: -; size: many; V: TRBV6-2/TRBV6-3; J: TRBJ1-1
CDR3: CASRISRGNTGELFF; DNA: TGTGCCAGCAGAATCAGTCGTGGGAACACCGGGGAGCTGTTTTTT; D: -; size: -; V: TRBV7-8; J: TRBJ2-2
CDR3: CASSVATSGTGNSEQYF; DNA: TGTGCCAGCAGCGTAGCGACTTCCGGGACAGGGAATAGTGAGCAGTACTTC; D: TRBD1; size: many; V: TRBV9; J: TRBJ2-7
CDR3: CASSEGDRAYGYTF; DNA: TGTGCCAGCAGTGAAGGGGACAGGGCGTATGGCTACACCTTC; D: TRBD1; size: many; V: TRBV2; J: TRBJ1-2
CDR3: CSARTRETEAFF; DNA: TGCAGTGCTAGAACCAGGGAAACTGAAGCTTTCTTT; D: -; size: many; V: TRBV20-1; J: TRBJ1-1
CDR3: CASSPDRVGTGELFF; DNA: TGTGCCAGCAGCCCGGACAGGGTTGGCACCGGGGAGCTGTTTTTT; D: TRBD1; size: once; V: TRBV11-1; J: TRBJ2-2
CDR3: CASSMGTLGSQPQHF; DNA: TGTGCCAGTAGTATGGGGACACTAGGTAGTCAGCCCCAGCATTTT; D: -; size: many; V: TRBV19; J: TRBJ1-5
CDR3: CASSLGGDQPQHF; DNA: TGTGCCAGCAGTTTAGGGGGGGATCAGCCCCAGCATTTT; D: -; size: many; V: TRBV12-3/TRBV12-4; J: TRBJ1-5
CDR3: CASSLSSAAEAFF; DNA: TGTGCCAGCAGTTTAAGCTCGGCCGCTGAAGCTTTCTTT; D: -; size: -; V: TRBV28; J: TRBJ1-1
CDR3: CSVRKQGALKTQYF; DNA: TGCAGCGTAAGAAAACAGGGGGCGCTTAAGACCCAGTACTTC; D: TRBD1; size: many; V: TRBV29-1; J: TRBJ2-5
CDR3: CASSFGPHLAKNIQYF; DNA: TGTGCCAGCAGTTTTGGTCCTCATCTAGCCAAAAACATTCAGTACTTC; D: -; size: once; V: TRBV12-3/TRBV12-4; J: TRBJ2-4
CDR3: CASSLGGGGGQETQYF; DNA: TGTGCCAGCAGCTTAGGAGGGGGTGGAGGGCAAGAGACCCAGTACTTC; D: -; size: -; V: TRBV11-3; J: TRBJ2-5
CDR3: CASSPAGGGYGYTF; DNA: TGTGCCAGCAGCCCCGCGGGGGGCGGATATGGCTACACCTTC; D: -; size: many; V: TRBV6-2/TRBV6-3; J: TRBJ1-2
CDR3: CASRNRVDQNQPQHF; DNA: TGTGCCAGCAGGAACAGGGTAGATCAAAATCAGCCCCAGCATTTT; D: -; size: many; V: TRBV6-1; J: TRBJ1-5
CDR3: CASSEDWASRAFF; DNA: TGTGCCAGCAGTGAAGATTGGGCTAGCCGAGCTTTCTTT; D: -; size: many; V: TRBV6-1; J: TRBJ1-1
CDR3: CAWKEYRGAYNSPLHF; DNA: TGTGCCTGGAAGGAGTACCGGGGGGCGTATAATTCACCCCTCCACTTT; D: -; size: -; V: TRBV30; J: TRBJ1-6
CDR3: CASSPSGGQGEQYF; DNA: TGTGCCAGCTCACCATCAGGGGGCCAGGGGGAGCAGTACTTC; D: TRBD1; size: -; V: TRBV18; J: TRBJ2-7
CDR3: CATSRKDRGNGYTF; DNA: TGTGCCACCAGCAGAAAAGACAGGGGGAATGGCTACACCTTC; D: TRBD1; size: -; V: TRBV15; J: TRBJ1-2
CDR3: CASSLGGSSYNEQFF; DNA: TGTGCCAGCAGCTTAGGCGGGAGCTCCTACAATGAGCAGTTCTTC; D: TRBD2; size: many; V: TRBV11-2; J: TRBJ2-1
CDR3: CASRSQGVVPNTEAFF; DNA: TGTGCCAGCAGATCACAGGGGGTCGTCCCCAACACTGAAGCTTTCTTT; D: TRBD1; size: -; V: TRBV6-1; J: TRBJ1-1
CDR3: CAWTQAGTQYF; DNA: TGTGCCTGGACTCAAGCAGGGACCCAGTACTTC; D: -; size: many; V: TRBV30; J: TRBJ2-5
CDR3: CASSLGGNSETQYF; DNA: TGTGCCAGCAGCTTAGGAGGGAATAGCGAGACCCAGTACTTC; D: -; size: many; V: TRBV7-3; J: TRBJ2-5
CDR3: CAILRDIPYEQYF; DNA: TGTGCCATCCTAAGGGACATCCCCTACGAGCAGTACTTC; D: -; size: many; V: TRBV2; J: TRBJ2-7
CDR3: CASSYNLGALYGYTF; DNA: TGTGCCAGCAGTTACAATTTAGGGGCCCTATATGGCTACACCTTC; D: -; size: many; V: TRBV6-5; J: TRBJ1-2
CDR3: CASSLDRETQPQHF; DNA: TGCGCCAGCAGCCTCGACAGGGAAACTCAGCCCCAGCATTTT; D: TRBD1; size: many; V: TRBV5-1; J: TRBJ1-5
CDR3: CATSRGGGTGELFF; DNA: TGTGCCACCAGCAGAGGGGGGGGCACCGGGGAGCTGTTTTTT; D: TRBD2; size: -; V: TRBV15; J: TRBJ2-2
CDR3: CSANQGNEQYF; DNA: TGCAGTGCCAACCAGGGGAACGAGCAGTACTTC; D: -; size: -; V: TRBV20-1; J: TRBJ2-7
CDR3: CSARRTGEQYF; DNA: TGCAGTGCCCGGCGCACGGGGGAGCAGTACTTC; D: -; size: many; V: TRBV20-1; J: TRBJ2-7
CDR3: CASSQDIASEAFF; DNA: TGTGCCAGCAGCCAAGATATTGCCAGTGAAGCTTTCTTT; D: -; size: -; V: TRBV3-1; J: TRBJ1-1
CDR3: CASSMLELGQPQHF; DNA: TGTGCCAGTAGTATGCTGGAACTTGGTCAGCCCCAGCATTTT; D: -; size: many; V: TRBV19; J: TRBJ1-5
CDR3: CASSSTELTDQETQYF; DNA: TGTGCCAGCAGCTCAACCGAACTGACAGATCAAGAGACCCAGTACTTC; D: -; size: many; V: TRBV7-8; J: TRBJ2-5
CDR3: CAISEQFSTEAFF; DNA: TGTGCCATCAGTGAGCAGTTTAGCACTGAAGCTTTCTTT; D: -; size: many; V: TRBV10-3; J: TRBJ1-1
CDR3: CSAPPRWGGTGELFF; DNA: TGCAGTGCTCCCCCACGCTGGGGGGGCACCGGGGAGCTGTTTTTT; D: TRBD2; size: many; V: TRBV20-1; J: TRBJ2-2
CDR3: CASSRTSGGLETQYF; DNA: TGTGCCAGCAGCAGGACTAGCGGGGGGTTAGAGACCCAGTACTTC; D: TRBD2; size: many; V: TRBV28; J: TRBJ2-5
CDR3: CASSQDGGMNTEAFF; DNA: TGCGCCAGCAGCCAAGATGGAGGGATGAACACTGAAGCTTTCTTT; D: -; size: many; V: TRBV4-1; J: TRBJ1-1
CDR3: CASSQVSAGLGASAAFF; DNA: TGCGCCAGCAGCCAAGTTTCAGCCGGCCTGGGGGCATCTGCAGCTTTCTTT; D: -; size: -; V: TRBV4-1; J: TRBJ1-1
CDR3: CASSYDRTGNGYTF; DNA: TGTGCCAGCAGTTACGACCGGACAGGGAATGGCTACACCTTC; D: TRBD1; size: many; V: TRBV6-5; J: TRBJ1-2